This T cell receptor beta chain was sequenced during a study of blood T cells in healthy people across ages. The CDR3 spans 17 residues. V lost 5 bases, J lost 6 bases, and 24 bases lay in between. Germline loops: CDR1 SGHTA, CDR2 FQGNSA. A second PCR, run for roughly 7 to 11 cycles, used a sample-barcoded 5' primer plus a J-beta primer mix. In TCRdb, the 5' RACE reads were re-called with MiXCR into one record per CDR3 protein. Of roughly 2 million distinct CDR3 sequences listed, 40% to 55% are singletons. The sequencing sample was made of blood. The rearrangement joins TRBV7-2 to TRBJ2-3, with D perhaps given as TRBD1 or TRBD2 (6 bases each). The sequence was obtained from a woman aged 35 to 49 in good health. The CDR3 sequence: CASSMGDGGPLWDTQYF. DNA for the CDR3: TGTGCCAGCAGCATGGGTGACGGGGGCCCACTCTGGGATACGCAGTATTTT.